Presented here are 3 T cell receptor beta chains from one specimen sequenced in a study of T-cell reconstitution after alpha-beta-depleted transplantation in children listed by TCRdb under 2016. Explained via the paper, the treatment or condition label denotes: allogeneic hematopoietic cell transplantation with graft depleted of TCRalphabeta T cells and CD19 B cells. Library preparation used PCR. The sequencer listed for this sample is Illumina HiSeq 2500. TCR libraries were prepared with molecular barcoding, using unique molecular identifiers to normalize TCRbeta repertoire quantification. TCRdb reworked the public reads: Q25 trimming with fastp, MiXCR clone assembly, productive beta chains retained. Each CDR3 protein appears once, grouped with its most common genes and DNA. The sample contains around 450,000 distinct CDR3 sequences, roughly a tenth of them found a single time. Of the sample, roughly 2% falls within the top ten clones.

The specimen comprised PBMCs, sampled before TCRalphabeta/CD19-depleted stem cell transplant. The receptor source for this set is a child aged 2 to 10 with inherited bone marrow failure, due to receive a stem cell transplant.

The chain combines TRBV7-2 with TRBJ2-1; unclear D gene. Per the germline V gene, CDR1 is SGHTA and CDR2 is FQGNSA. Trimming pared 3 bases from V and 5 bases from J, leaving 11 bases between. The CDR3 has 14 residues. CDR3 amino acids: CASSFRIAHNEQFF. In DNA form, the CDR3 reads TGTGCCAGCAGCTTCCGAATCGCCCACAATGAGCAGTTCTTC.

This clonotype has ten or more counts. The CDR3 DNA reads as TGTGCCAGCAGCCTGGGACAAGGGGGATACTATGGCTACACCTTC. This encodes CASSLGQGGYYGYTF. The chain joins TRBV13 to TRBJ1-2; TRBD1 might be the D (6 bases). In germline, CDR1 is PRHDT, CDR2 FYEKMQ (reference sequence). This CDR3 is 15 amino acids long. Trimming removed 5 bases at V and 3 bases at J, with 16 bases between.

This clonotype was detected many times. The J gene is TRBJ2-5, the V gene TRBV2; D unclear. The CDR3 consists of 14 residues. V was pared by 5 bases and J by 4 bases, with 14 bases between. CDR1 and CDR2 from the germline V gene are SNHLY and FYNNEI. The CDR3 DNA reads as TGTGCCAGCAGTCGTCAAACCGGGTTAGAGACCCAGTACTTC. Amino acids: CASSRQTGLETQYF.